The clone carrying this T cell receptor (beta chain) was seen many times. The antigen is undetermined. HTBI primers from iRepertoire and Arm-PCR of CDR3 regions yielded the TCR beta libraries. From the multiplex PCR reads, TCRdb called clonotypes with MiXCR, one entry per CDR3 protein. The sample lists 680,000 or so distinct CDR3 sequences; less than 20% were seen once. The sample comes from a study of regulatory T cells in long-lasting Graves disease. Regarding the study as a whole: Lower TCR diversity was seen in persistent Graves' patients than in newly diagnosed ones.

The germline V gene encodes CDR1 MDHEN and CDR2 SYDVKM. Trimming removed 8 bases from V and 6 bases from J; junction bases left unmatched: 9. This CDR3 is built from 14 residues. The time point was: newly diagnosed GD, antithyroid drugs for less than 3 months. RNA extracted from PBMCs served as the sequencing template. The same data also went into a second study, on T cells in Graves' hyperthyroidism and ophthalmopathy.

The rearrangement joins TRBV28 to TRBJ2-5; 10 bases agree with TRBD2. This clonotype originated in a woman aged 30 to 39 with Graves disease. Sequenced material: peripheral blood mononuclear cells (PBMCs), taken at new diagnosis, from a patient treated with antithyroid drugs. This CDR3 reads CASGPSGSRKTQYF. The CDR3 DNA reads as TGTGCCAGCGGTCCTAGCGGGAGTCGAAAGACCCAGTACTTC. The entire variable domain, with the rest obtained from reference TRBV28 and TRBJ2-5, is as follows: DVKVTQSSRYLVKRTGEKVFLECVQDMDHENMFWYRQDPGLGLRLIYFSYDVKMKEKGDIPEGYSVSREKKERFSLILESASTNQTSMYLCASGPSGSRKTQYFGPGTRLLVL.